What follows describes a single T cell receptor beta chain. Antigen unknown. The entry originates in a study of cytomegalovirus exposure and HLA in healthy donors. Study results and limitations: Highly shared variants forming one cluster were likely a sequencing artifact. There were about 160 TCR beta chains listed as cytomegalovirus-associated.

The CDR3 has 16 residues. The germline gives CDR1 SGHNT, CDR2 YYREEE (reference sequence). The junction had 15 bases not matched to a gene; V was cut back by 1 base and J by 11 bases. PCR amplification relied on 60 Vbeta primers (plus 13 Jbeta primers). The data were produced by immunoSEQ multiplex PCR, yet TCRdb's version contains in-frame clones alone and is incomplete. The sample contains around 150,000 clones, 60% to 80% of which appear only once. This receptor was identified in a woman in her fifties or sixties in good health and CMV-seropositive. The genes are TRBV5-4 and TRBJ2-1; TRBD2 matches at 7 bases. The sample taken for sequencing was PBMCs. CDR3 protein: CASSLSITSDSLKQFF. The CDR3 nucleotides read TGTGCCAGCAGCTTGAGTATCACTAGCGATAGCCTCAAGCAGTTCTTC.